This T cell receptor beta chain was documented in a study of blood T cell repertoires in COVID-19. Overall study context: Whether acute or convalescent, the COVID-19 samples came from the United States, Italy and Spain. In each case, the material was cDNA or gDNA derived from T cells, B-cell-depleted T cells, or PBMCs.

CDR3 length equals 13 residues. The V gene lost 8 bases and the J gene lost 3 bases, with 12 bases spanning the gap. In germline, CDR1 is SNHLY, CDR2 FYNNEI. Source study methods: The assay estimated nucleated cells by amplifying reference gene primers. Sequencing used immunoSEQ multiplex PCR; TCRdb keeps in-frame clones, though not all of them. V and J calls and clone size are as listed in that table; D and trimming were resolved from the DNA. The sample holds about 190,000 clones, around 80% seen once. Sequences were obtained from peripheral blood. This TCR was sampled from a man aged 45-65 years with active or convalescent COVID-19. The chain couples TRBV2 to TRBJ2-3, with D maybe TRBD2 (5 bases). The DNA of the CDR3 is TGTGCCAGCGGACTGGTCTTAACAGATACGCAGTATTTT. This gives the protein CASGLVLTDTQYF.